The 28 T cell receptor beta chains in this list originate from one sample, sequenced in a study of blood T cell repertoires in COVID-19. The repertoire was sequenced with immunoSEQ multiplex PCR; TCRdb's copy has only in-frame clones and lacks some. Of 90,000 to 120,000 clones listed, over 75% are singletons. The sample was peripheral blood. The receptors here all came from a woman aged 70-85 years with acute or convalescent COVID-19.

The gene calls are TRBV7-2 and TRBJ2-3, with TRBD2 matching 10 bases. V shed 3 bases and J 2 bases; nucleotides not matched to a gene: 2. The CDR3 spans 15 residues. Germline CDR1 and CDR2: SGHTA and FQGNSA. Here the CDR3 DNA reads TGTGCCAGCAGCTTCGGACTAGCGGCCACAGATACGCAGTATTTT. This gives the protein CASSFGLAATDTQYF.

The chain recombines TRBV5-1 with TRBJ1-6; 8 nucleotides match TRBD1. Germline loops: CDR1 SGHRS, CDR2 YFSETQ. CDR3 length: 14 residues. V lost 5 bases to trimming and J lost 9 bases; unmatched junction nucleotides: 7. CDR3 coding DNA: TGCGCCAGCAGATCCGGGACAGGTTCTTCACCCCTCCACTTT. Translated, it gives CASRSGTGSSPLHF.

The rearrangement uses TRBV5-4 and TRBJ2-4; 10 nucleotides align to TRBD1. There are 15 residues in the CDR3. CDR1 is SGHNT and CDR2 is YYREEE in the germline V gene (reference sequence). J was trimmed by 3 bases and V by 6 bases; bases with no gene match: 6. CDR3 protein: CASNSGTGDKNIQYF. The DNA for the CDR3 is TGTGCCAGCAACTCCGGGACAGGGGACAAAAACATTCAGTACTTC.

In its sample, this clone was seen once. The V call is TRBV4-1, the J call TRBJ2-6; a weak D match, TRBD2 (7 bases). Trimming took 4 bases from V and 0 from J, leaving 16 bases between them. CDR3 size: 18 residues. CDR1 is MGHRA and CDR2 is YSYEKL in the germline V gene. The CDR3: CASSPQGQRGSGANVLTF. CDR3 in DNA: TGCGCCAGCAGCCCCCAGGGGCAGCGGGGCTCTGGGGCCAACGTCCTGACTTTC.

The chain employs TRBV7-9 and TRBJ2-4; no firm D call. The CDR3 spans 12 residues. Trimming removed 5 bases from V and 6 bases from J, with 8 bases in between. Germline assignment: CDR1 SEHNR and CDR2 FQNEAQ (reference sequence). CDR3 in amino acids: CASSPDLNIQYF. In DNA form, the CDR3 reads TGTGCCAGCAGCCCAGATTTAAACATTCAGTACTTC. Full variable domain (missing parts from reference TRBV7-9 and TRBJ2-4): DTGVSQNPRHKITKRGQNVTFRCDPISEHNRLYWYRQTLGQGPEFLTYFQNEAQLEKSRLLSDRFSAERPKGSFSTLEIQRTEQGDSAMYLCASSPDLNIQYFGAGTRLSVL.

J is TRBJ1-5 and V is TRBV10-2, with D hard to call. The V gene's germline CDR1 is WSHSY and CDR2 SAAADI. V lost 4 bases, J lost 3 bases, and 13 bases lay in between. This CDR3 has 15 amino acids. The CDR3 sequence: CASSAVRGVNQPQHF. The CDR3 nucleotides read TGCGCCAGCAGTGCCGTGCGGGGTGTCAATCAGCCCCAGCATTTT.

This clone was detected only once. The DNA for the CDR3 is TGTGCCAGCAGTTACGGACTAGCGGACACAGATACGCAGTATTTT. It translates to CASSYGLADTDTQYF. The V and J genes are TRBV27 and TRBJ2-3, with TRBD2 matching 10 bases. V was pared by 4 bases and J by 2 bases, with 3 bases of the junction left unmatched. The CDR3 length is 15 residues. CDR1 and CDR2 from the germline V gene are MNHEY and SMNVEV (reference sequence).

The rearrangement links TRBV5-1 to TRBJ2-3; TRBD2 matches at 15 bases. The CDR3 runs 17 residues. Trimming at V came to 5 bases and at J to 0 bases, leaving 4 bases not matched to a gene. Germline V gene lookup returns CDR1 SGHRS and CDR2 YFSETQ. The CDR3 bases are TGCGCCAGCAGTTCGGGACTAGCGGGAGGTAGCACAGATACGCAGTATTTT. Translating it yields CASSSGLAGGSTDTQYF.

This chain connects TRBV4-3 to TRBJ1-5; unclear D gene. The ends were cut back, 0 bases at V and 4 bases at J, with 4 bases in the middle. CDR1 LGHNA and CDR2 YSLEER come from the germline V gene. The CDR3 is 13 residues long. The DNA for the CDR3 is TGCGCCAGCAGCCAAGACCATAATCAGCCCCAGCATTTT. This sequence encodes CASSQDHNQPQHF.

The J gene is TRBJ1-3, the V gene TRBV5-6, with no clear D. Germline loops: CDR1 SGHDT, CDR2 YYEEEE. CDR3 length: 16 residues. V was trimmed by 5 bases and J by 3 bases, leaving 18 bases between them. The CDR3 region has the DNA TGTGCCAGCAGTTCTTGGTCTTTGAGGGTTGGAAACACCATATATTTT. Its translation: CASSSWSLRVGNTIYF.

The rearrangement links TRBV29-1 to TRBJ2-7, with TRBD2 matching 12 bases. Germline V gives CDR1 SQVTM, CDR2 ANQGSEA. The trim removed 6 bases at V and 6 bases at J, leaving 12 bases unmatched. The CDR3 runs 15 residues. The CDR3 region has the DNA TGCAGCGTCGGCCTCAGGGGACTAGCGGGTTCCGAGCAGTACTTC. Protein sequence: CSVGLRGLAGSEQYF.

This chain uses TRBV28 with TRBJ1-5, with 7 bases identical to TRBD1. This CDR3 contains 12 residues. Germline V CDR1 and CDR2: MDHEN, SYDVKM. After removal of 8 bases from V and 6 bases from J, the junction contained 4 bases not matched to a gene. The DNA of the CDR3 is TGTGCCAGCGGACAGGACACTCAGCCCCAGCATTTT. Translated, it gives CASGQDTQPQHF.

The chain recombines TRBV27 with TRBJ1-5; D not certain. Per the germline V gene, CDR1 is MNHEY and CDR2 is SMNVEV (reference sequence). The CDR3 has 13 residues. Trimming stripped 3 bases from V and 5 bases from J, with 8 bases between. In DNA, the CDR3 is TGTGCCAGCAGTTTTGAGTCACATCAGCCCCAGCATTTT. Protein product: CASSFESHQPQHF.

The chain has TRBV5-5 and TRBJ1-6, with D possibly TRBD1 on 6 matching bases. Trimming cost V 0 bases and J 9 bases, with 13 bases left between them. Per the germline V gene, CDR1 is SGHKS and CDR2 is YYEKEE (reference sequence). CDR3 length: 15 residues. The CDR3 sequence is CASSLEWGRGSPLHF. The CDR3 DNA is TGTGCCAGCAGCTTGGAATGGGGGCGCGGTTCACCCCTCCACTTT. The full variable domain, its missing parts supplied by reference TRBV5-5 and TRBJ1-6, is DAGVTQSPTHLIKTRGQQVTLRCSPISGHKSVSWYQQVLGQGPQFIFQYYEKEERGRGNFPDRFSARQFPNYSSELNVNALLLGDSALYLCASSLEWGRGSPLHFGNGTRLTVT.

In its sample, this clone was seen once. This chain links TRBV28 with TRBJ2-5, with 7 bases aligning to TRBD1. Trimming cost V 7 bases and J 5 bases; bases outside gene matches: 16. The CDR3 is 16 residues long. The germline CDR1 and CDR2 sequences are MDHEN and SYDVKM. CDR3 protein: CASTSPTGEPLETQYF. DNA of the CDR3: TGTGCCAGCACCTCTCCTACAGGGGAGCCACTGGAGACCCAGTACTTC.

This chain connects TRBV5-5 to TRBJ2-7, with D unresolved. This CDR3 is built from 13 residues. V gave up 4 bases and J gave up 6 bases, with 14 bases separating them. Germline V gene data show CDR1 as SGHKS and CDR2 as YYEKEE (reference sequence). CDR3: CASSHPRSSEQYF. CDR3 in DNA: TGTGCCAGCAGCCACCCTAGAAGCTCCGAGCAGTACTTC. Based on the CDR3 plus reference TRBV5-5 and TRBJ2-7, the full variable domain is DAGVTQSPTHLIKTRGQQVTLRCSPISGHKSVSWYQQVLGQGPQFIFQYYEKEERGRGNFPDRFSARQFPNYSSELNVNALLLGDSALYLCASSHPRSSEQYFGPGTRLTVT.

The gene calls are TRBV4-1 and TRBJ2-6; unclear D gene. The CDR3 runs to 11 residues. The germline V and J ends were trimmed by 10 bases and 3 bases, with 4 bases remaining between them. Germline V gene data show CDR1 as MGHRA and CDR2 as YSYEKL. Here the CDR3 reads CATGGANVLTF. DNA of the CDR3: TGCGCCACAGGTGGGGCCAACGTCCTGACTTTC.

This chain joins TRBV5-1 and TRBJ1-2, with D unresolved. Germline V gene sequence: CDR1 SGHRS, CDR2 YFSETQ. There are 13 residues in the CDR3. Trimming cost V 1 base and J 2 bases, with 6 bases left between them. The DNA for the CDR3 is TGCGCCAGCAGCTTGACAGTCAACTATGGCTACACCTTC. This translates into CASSLTVNYGYTF.

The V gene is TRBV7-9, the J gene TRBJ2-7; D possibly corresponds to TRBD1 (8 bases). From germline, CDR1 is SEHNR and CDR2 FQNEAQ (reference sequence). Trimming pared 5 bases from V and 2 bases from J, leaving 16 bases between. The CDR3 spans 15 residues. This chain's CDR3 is CASSEGQGGTYEQYF. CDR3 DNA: TGTGCCAGCAGCGAAGGACAGGGAGGGACCTACGAGCAGTACTTC.

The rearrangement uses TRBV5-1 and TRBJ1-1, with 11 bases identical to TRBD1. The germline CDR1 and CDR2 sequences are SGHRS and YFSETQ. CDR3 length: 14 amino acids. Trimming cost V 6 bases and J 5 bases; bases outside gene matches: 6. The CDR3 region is CASIRDRGITEAFF. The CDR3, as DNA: TGCGCCAGCATTCGGGACAGGGGGATTACTGAAGCTTTCTTT.

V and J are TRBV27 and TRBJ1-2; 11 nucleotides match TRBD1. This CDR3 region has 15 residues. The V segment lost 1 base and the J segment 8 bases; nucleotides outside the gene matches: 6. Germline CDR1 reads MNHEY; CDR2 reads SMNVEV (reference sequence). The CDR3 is CASSLLGTGGFGYTF. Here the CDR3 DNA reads TGTGCCAGCAGTTTATTAGGGACAGGGGGATTCGGCTACACCTTC.

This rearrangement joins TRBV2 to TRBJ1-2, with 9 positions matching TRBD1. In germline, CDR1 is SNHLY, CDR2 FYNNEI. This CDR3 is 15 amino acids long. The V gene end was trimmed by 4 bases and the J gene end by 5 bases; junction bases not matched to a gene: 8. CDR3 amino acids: CASSALGDRGYGYTF. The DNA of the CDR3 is TGTGCCAGCAGTGCCCTAGGCGACAGGGGGTATGGCTACACCTTC. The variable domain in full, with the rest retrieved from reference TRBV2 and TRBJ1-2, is EPEVTQTPSHQVTQMGQEVILRCVPISNHLYFYWYRQILGQKVEFLVSFYNNEISEKSEIFDDQFSVERPDGSNFTLKIRSTKLEDSAMYFCASSALGDRGYGYTFGSGTRLTVV.

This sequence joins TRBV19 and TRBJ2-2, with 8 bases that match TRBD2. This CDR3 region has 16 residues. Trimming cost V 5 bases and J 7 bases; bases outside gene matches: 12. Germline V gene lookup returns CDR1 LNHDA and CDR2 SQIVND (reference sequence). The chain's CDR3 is CASSRGLAGLGGELFF. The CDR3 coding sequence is TGTGCCAGTAGTCGTGGACTAGCCGGGTTAGGCGGGGAGCTGTTTTTT. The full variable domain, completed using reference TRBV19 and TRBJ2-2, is DGGITQSPKYLFRKEGQNVTLSCEQNLNHDAMYWYRQDPGQGLRLIYYSQIVNDFQKGDIAEGYSVSREKKESFPLTVTSAQKNPTAFYLCASSRGLAGLGGELFFGEGSRLTVL.

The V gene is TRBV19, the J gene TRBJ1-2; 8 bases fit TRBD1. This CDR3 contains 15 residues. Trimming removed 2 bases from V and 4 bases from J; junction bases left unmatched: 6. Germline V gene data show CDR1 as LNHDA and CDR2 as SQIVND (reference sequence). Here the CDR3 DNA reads TGTGCCAGTAGTATAAGGACAGGGCCTGGCTATGGCTACACCTTC. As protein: CASSIRTGPGYGYTF.

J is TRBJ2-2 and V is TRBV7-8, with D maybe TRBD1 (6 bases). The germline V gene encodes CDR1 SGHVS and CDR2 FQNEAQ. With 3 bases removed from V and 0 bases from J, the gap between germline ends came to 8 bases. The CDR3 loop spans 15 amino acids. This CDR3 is CASSFRDTNTGELFF. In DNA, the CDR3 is TGTGCCAGCAGCTTTCGGGACACGAACACCGGGGAGCTGTTTTTT.

CDR3 in amino acids: CASSQDPGDEKLFF. DNA of the CDR3: TGCGCCAGCAGCCAAGATCCAGGGGATGAAAAACTGTTTTTT. The chain carries TRBV4-3 and TRBJ1-4; possibly TRBD1 for D (6 bases). Germline CDR1 is LGHNA and CDR2 is YSLEER. The CDR3 runs to 14 residues. V was cut by 0 bases and J by 6 bases, with 8 bases left in between.

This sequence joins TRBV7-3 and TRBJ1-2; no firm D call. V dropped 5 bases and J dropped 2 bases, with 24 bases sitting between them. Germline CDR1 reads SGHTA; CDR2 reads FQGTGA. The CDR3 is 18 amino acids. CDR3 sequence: CASSPHSGSGNGNYGYTF. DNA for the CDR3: TGTGCCAGCAGCCCCCATTCGGGATCCGGGAACGGAAACTATGGCTACACCTTC. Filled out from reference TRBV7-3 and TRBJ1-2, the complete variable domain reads GAGVSQTPSNKVTEKGKYVELRCDPISGHTALYWYRQSLGQGPEFLIYFQGTGAADDSGLPNDRFFAVRPEGSVSTLKIQRTERGDSAVYLCASSPHSGSGNGNYGYTFGSGTRLTVV.

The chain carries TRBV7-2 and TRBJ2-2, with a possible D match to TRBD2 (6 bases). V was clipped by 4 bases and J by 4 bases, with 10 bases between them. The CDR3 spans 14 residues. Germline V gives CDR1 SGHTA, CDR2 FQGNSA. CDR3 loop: CASSSRDSTGELFF. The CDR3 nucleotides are TGTGCCAGCAGCTCCCGGGACTCCACCGGGGAGCTGTTTTTT.